The clone carrying this T cell receptor beta chain was counted only a few times. The antigen is unknown. These data are taken from a study of T-cell memory formation after mild COVID-19. Study information: Largely donor-specific TCR clusters were found. Findings and limits, study-wide: Clones which contracted sat mainly in CM and EM if CD4+, and in EMRA if CD8+.

This CDR3 region has 16 residues. CDR1 DFQATT and CDR2 SNEGSKA come from the germline V gene (reference sequence). Trimming at V came to 5 bases and at J to 4 bases, leaving 7 bases not matched to a gene. From the 5' RACE reads, TCRdb called clonotypes with MiXCR, one entry per CDR3 protein. Of some 350,000 distinct CDR3 sequences in the sample, 10% to 15% were seen once. This TCR derives from a man in his late teens or twenties who had mild COVID-19 (a few samples of this study predate the infection). Cell type and time point are not known. The genes are TRBV20-1 and TRBJ2-1; 14 bases line up with TRBD2. The sequenced material came from PBMCs or a T cell subset sorted from them (not recorded which). CDR3 sequence reads: CSAQRTSGGYYNEQFF. The CDR3 DNA sequence: TGCAGTGCTCAGAGGACTAGCGGGGGGTATTACAATGAGCAGTTCTTC.